This entry lists 12 T cell receptor beta chains sequenced from one sample in a study of CD4 T cells in relation to SARS-CoV-2 and coronaviruses. The method was immunoSEQ multiplex PCR; TCRdb's version includes in-frame clones alone and lacks a portion of them. Of 16,000 or so clones detected, 70% to 85% appear once; the ten largest clones hold over 40%. No antigen has been identified for these receptors. The unexposed donors gave CD4+ T cells in about 2011-2019, prior to COVID-19. CD4+ T cells were isolated from the cells after 10 days of culture. The specimen was CD4+ T cells from PBMCs, cultured in vitro. Receptors were obtained from a human donor in good health.

V is TRBV6-5 and J is TRBJ1-5; no definite D call. Germline assignment: CDR1 MNHEY and CDR2 SVGAGI. CDR3 length: 15 residues. Trimming took off 7 bases at V and 2 bases at J, with 15 bases between the two ends. The CDR3 loop reads CASKASQDGNQPQHF. The CDR3 DNA sequence: TGTGCCAGCAAGGCGTCGCAGGATGGCAATCAGCCCCAGCATTTT.

The table lists this clone with a count of one. V is TRBV6-5 and J is TRBJ1-4; D remains ambiguous. There are 14 residues in the CDR3. The germline V gene has CDR1 MNHEY and CDR2 SVGAGI. The V and J ends lost 0 bases and 6 bases respectively, with 8 bases between them. The CDR3 here is CASSYSRGDEKLFF. The CDR3 DNA is TGTGCCAGCAGTTACTCGCGGGGAGATGAAAAACTGTTTTTT.

The chain is built from TRBV6-5 and TRBJ2-7; D unresolved. This CDR3 is 13 amino acids long. The V gene's germline CDR1 is MNHEY and CDR2 SVGAGI. V was trimmed by 0 bases and J by 4 bases, leaving 7 bases between them. CDR3 amino acids: CASSYSMSYEQYF. CDR3 DNA: TGTGCCAGCAGTTACTCGATGTCGTACGAGCAGTACTTC.

The J gene is TRBJ1-1, the V gene TRBV2; perhaps TRBD1 as D (6 bases). This CDR3 region has 15 residues. Deletions cut 6 bases from V and 0 bases from J, with 14 bases between. Germline CDR1 reads SNHLY; CDR2 reads FYNNEI. The CDR3 is CASRDQQGVNTEAFF. In DNA form, the CDR3 reads TGTGCCAGCAGGGACCAACAGGGAGTGAACACTGAAGCTTTCTTT.

The chain joins TRBV11-3 to TRBJ2-3; D gene uncertain. The germline V gene encodes CDR1 SGHNT and CDR2 YENEEA. With 0 bases removed from V and 2 bases from J, the gap between germline ends came to 6 bases. This CDR3 has 14 residues. CDR3 sequence (DNA): TGTGCCAGCAGCTTAGACCGGTCCACAGATACGCAGTATTTT. This codes for CASSLDRSTDTQYF.

This clone appeared a single time. J is TRBJ1-3 and V is TRBV6-5; tentative D call: TRBD1 (5 bases). The V gene's germline CDR1 is MNHEY and CDR2 SVGAGI. V was clipped by 8 bases and J by 0 bases, with 11 bases between them. CDR3 length equals 14 residues. CDR3: CASLSGGSGNTIYF. In DNA, the CDR3 is TGTGCCAGCCTATCGGGGGGCTCTGGAAACACCATATATTTT.

This chain joins TRBV19 and TRBJ1-2; TRBD1 aligns across 10 bases. The CDR3 length is 16 residues. V dropped 6 bases and J dropped 2; count of bases not matched to a gene: 9. Germline V gene lookup returns CDR1 LNHDA and CDR2 SQIVND (reference sequence). CDR3 amino acids: CASSKPGQGTNYGYTF. CDR3 DNA: TGTGCCAGTAGCAAACCGGGACAGGGGACGAACTATGGCTACACCTTC.

This clone occurred once. V is TRBV6-5 and J is TRBJ2-1; TRBD2 matches at 11 bases. After removal of 10 bases from V and 7 bases from J, the junction contained 6 bases not matched to a gene. Germline CDR1 MNHEY, CDR2 SVGAGI. The CDR3 consists of 13 residues. Here the CDR3 reads CATVAGGINEQFF. The CDR3 DNA reads as TGTGCCACAGTAGCGGGAGGGATTAATGAGCAGTTCTTC.

The rearrangement joins TRBV6-6 to TRBJ1-4; TRBD1 matches at 7 bases. The V and J ends lost 10 bases and 7 bases, in that order; junction bases with no gene match: 9. This CDR3 comprises 13 residues. The germline CDR1 and CDR2 sequences are MNHNY and SVGAGI (reference sequence). CDR3 region: CATSGGGGEKLFF. The CDR3 nucleotides are TGTGCCACCTCAGGGGGAGGCGGTGAAAAACTGTTTTTT.

This rearrangement joins TRBV5-1 to TRBJ2-5; D is possibly TRBD1 (5 bases). Trimming removed 1 base at V and 2 bases at J, with 9 bases between. Looked up from germline, CDR1 is SGHRS and CDR2 is YFSETQ. The CDR3 extends over 14 amino acids. The CDR3 loop reads CASSLTGGQETQYF. Here the CDR3 DNA reads TGCGCCAGCAGCTTGACAGGTGGTCAAGAGACCCAGTACTTC.

The DNA for the CDR3 is TGCGCCAGCAGCCTGTTGACAGATAACACTGAAGCTTTCTTT. This codes for CASSLLTDNTEAFF. The chain joins TRBV5-1 to TRBJ1-1; weak D call: TRBD1 (5 bases). The CDR3 runs 14 residues. V dropped 4 bases and J dropped 2 bases, with 12 bases sitting between them. Looked up from germline, CDR1 is SGHRS and CDR2 is YFSETQ.

This sequence joins TRBV2 and TRBJ1-6; D is unclear. The V gene lost 4 bases and the J gene lost 7 bases, with 11 bases spanning the gap. Per the germline V gene, CDR1 is SNHLY and CDR2 is FYNNEI. CDR3 size: 14 residues. The CDR3 region is CASSGPDVNSPLHF. The CDR3 DNA reads TGTGCCAGCAGTGGGCCCGACGTAAATTCACCCCTCCACTTT.